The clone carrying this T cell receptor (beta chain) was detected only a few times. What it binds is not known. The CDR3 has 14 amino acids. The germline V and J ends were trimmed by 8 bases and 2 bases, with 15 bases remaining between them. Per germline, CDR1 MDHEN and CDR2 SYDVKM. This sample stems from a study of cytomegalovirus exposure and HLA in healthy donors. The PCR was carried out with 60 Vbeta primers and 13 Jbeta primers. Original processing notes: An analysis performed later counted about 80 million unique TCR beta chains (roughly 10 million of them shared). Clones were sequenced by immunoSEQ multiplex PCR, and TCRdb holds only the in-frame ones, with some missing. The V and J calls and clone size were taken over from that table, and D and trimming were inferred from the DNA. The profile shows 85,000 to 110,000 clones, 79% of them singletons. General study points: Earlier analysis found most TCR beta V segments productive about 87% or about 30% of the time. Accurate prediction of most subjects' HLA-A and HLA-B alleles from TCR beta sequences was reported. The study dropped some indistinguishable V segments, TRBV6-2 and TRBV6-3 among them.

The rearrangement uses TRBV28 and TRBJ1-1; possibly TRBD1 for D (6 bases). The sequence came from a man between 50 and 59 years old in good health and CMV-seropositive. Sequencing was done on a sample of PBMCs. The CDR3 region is CASFGGGENTEAFF. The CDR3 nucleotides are TGTGCCAGCTTTGGCGGGGGCGAAAACACTGAAGCTTTCTTT.